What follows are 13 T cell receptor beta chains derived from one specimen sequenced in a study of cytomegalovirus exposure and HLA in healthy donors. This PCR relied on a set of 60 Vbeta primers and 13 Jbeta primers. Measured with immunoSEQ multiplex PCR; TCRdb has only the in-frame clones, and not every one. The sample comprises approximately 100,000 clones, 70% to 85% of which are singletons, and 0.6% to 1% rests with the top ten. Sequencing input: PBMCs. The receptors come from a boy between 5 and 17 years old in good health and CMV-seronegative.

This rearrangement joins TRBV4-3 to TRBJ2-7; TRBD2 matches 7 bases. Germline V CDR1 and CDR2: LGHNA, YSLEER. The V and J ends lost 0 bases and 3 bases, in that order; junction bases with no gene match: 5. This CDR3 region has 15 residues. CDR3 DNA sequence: TGCGCCAGCAGCCAAGATTGGGGGGGGAACTACGAGCAGTACTTC. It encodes CASSQDWGGNYEQYF.

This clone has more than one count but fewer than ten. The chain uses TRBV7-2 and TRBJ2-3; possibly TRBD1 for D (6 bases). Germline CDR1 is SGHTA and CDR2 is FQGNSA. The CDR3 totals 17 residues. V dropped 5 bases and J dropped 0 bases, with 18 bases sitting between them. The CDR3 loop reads CASSTRDTSTSTDTQYF. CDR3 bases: TGTGCCAGCAGCACTCGGGACACTTCTACTAGCACAGATACGCAGTATTTT.

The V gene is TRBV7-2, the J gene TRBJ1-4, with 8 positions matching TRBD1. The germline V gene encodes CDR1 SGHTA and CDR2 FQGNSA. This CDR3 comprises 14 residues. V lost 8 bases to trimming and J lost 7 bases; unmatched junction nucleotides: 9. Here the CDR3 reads CASGLRGLSEKLFF. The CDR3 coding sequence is TGTGCCAGCGGCCTCAGGGGGCTGAGTGAAAAACTGTTTTTT.

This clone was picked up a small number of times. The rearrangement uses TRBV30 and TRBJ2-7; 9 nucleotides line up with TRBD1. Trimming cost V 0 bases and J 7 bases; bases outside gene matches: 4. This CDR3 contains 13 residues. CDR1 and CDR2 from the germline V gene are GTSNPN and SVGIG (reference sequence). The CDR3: CAWSVQGAREQYF. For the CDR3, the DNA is TGTGCCTGGAGTGTACAGGGGGCGCGTGAGCAGTACTTC.

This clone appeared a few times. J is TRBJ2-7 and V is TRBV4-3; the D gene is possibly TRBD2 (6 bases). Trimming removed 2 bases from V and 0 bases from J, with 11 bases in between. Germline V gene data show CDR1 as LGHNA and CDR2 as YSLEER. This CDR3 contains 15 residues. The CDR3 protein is CASSQMRGLSYEQYF. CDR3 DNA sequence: TGCGCCAGCAGCCAAATGCGGGGCCTCTCCTACGAGCAGTACTTC.

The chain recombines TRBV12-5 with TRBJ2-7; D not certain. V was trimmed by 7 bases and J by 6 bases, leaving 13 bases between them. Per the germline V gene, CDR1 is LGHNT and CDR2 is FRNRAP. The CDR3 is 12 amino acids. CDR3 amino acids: CASALPPREQYF. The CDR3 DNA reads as TGTGCTAGTGCCCTCCCCCCCCGCGAGCAGTACTTC.

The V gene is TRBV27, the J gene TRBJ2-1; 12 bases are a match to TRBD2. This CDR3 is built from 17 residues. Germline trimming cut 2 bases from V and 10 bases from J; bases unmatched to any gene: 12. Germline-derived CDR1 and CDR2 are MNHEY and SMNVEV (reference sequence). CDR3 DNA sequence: TGTGCCAGCAGTTTAGTCTTGCCTAGCGGGGGGGCCAAAGAGCAGTTCTTC. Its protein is CASSLVLPSGGAKEQFF.

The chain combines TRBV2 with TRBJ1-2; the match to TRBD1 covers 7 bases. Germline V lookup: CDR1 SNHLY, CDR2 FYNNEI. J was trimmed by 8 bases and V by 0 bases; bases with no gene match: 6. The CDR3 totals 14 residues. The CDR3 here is CASSEAGGAGGYTF. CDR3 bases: TGTGCCAGCAGTGAAGCAGGGGGCGCCGGCGGCTACACCTTC.

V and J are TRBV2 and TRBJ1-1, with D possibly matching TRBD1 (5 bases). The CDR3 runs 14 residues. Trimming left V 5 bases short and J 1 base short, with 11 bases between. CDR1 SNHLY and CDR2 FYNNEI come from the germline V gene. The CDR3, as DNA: TGTGCCAGCAGTTTGAGACAGAAGAACACTGAAGCTTTCTTT. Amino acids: CASSLRQKNTEAFF.

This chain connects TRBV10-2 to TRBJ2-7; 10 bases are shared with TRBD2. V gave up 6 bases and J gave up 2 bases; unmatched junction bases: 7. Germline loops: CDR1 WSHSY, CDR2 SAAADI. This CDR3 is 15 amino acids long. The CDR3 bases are TGCGCCAGCAGCCCCTTCGGGACTAGCGCCTACGAGCAGTACTTC. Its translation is CASSPFGTSAYEQYF.

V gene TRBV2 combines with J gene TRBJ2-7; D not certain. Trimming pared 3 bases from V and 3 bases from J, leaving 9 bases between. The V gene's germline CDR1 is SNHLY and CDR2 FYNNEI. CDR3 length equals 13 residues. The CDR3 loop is CASSDWSRYEQYF. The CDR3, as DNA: TGTGCCAGCAGTGACTGGAGCCGCTACGAGCAGTACTTC.

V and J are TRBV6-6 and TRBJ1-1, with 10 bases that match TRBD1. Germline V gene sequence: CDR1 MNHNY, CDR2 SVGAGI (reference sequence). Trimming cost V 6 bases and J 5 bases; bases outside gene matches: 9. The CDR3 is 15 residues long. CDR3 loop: CASSWRGQGLTEAFF. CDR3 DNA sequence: TGTGCCAGCAGCTGGAGGGGACAGGGGCTGACTGAAGCTTTCTTT.

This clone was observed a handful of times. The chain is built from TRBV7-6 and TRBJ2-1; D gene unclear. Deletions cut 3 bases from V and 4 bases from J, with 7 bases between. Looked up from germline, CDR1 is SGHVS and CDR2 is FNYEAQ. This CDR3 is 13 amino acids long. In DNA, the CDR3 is TGTGCCAGCAGCTTTAACGCGTACAATGAGCAGTTCTTC. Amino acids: CASSFNAYNEQFF.